Listed here are 2 T cell receptor beta chains from one sample, sequenced in a study of blood T cell repertoires in COVID-19. The assay was immunoSEQ multiplex PCR, and TCRdb's table has in-frame clones only and misses some. Of just over 60,000 clones in the sample, 80% to 85% are singletons; the top ten hold approximately 20%. The sample comprised peripheral blood. The receptors come from a man under 40 with COVID-19, enrolled during active disease.

V usage is TRBV14 and J usage is TRBJ2-3, with D unresolved. This CDR3 spans 12 amino acids. Germline assignment: CDR1 SGHDN and CDR2 FVKESK. Trimming pared 0 bases from V and 7 bases from J, leaving 5 bases between. In nucleotides, the CDR3 is TGTGCCAGCAGCCAAGACCGTAATACGCAGTATTTT. It codes for CASSQDRNTQYF.

This clone came up a few times. V usage is TRBV18 and J usage is TRBJ1-2, with a tentative D call TRBD1 (5 bases). The germline V and J ends were trimmed by 3 bases and 7 bases, with 12 bases remaining between them. Germline V gene lookup returns CDR1 KGHSH and CDR2 LQKENI. The CDR3 runs to 13 residues. The CDR3, as DNA: TGTGCCAGCTCACCCGACAGCCGCTCTGGCTACACCTTC. Translating gives CASSPDSRSGYTF.